Below are 27 T cell receptor beta chains sequenced from a single sample in a study of blood T cell repertoires in COVID-19. Assay: immunoSEQ multiplex PCR; the TCRdb copy retains only in-frame clones and omits some. The table has over 150,000 clones, 86% seen once. The sequenced sample was peripheral blood. The receptors were gathered from a man aged 50-60 years with active or convalescent COVID-19.

The chain employs TRBV7-9 and TRBJ1-4, with D tentatively TRBD1 (6 bases). Trimming removed 5 bases from V and 7 bases from J, with 14 bases in between. This CDR3 comprises 14 residues. In germline, CDR1 is SEHNR, CDR2 FQNEAQ (reference sequence). CDR3 sequence reads: CASSRGEGGEKLFF. The CDR3 nucleotides are TGTGCCAGCAGCCGCGGTGAAGGGGGTGAAAAACTGTTTTTT.

V usage is TRBV15 and J usage is TRBJ2-1, with a weak D call TRBD1 (5 bases). The CDR3 is made up of 15 amino acids. Germline V gives CDR1 LNHNV, CDR2 YYDKDF (reference sequence). V lost 0 bases and J 4 bases, leaving 10 bases between the germline ends. The CDR3 loop is CATSRDYRPYNEQFF. The CDR3 nucleotides are TGTGCCACCAGCAGAGATTACAGGCCATACAATGAGCAGTTCTTC. Full variable domain (remainder filled in from reference TRBV15 and TRBJ2-1): DAMVIQNPRYQVTQFGKPVTLSCSQTLNHNVMYWYQQKSSQAPKLLFHYYDKDFNNEADTPDNFQSRRPNTSFCFLDIRSPGLGDTAMYLCATSRDYRPYNEQFFGPGTRLTVL.

CDR3 coding DNA: TGTGCCAGTGAAGTCGGGGCTGGAAACACCATATATTTT. It codes for CASEVGAGNTIYF. The chain combines TRBV19 with TRBJ1-3; no clear D gene. The CDR3 covers 13 residues. V was shortened by 8 bases and J by 2 bases, with 10 bases between the two germline ends. Germline-derived CDR1 and CDR2 are LNHDA and SQIVND (reference sequence). The full variable domain, rest sourced from reference TRBV19 and TRBJ1-3, is DGGITQSPKYLFRKEGQNVTLSCEQNLNHDAMYWYRQDPGQGLRLIYYSQIVNDFQKGDIAEGYSVSREKKESFPLTVTSAQKNPTAFYLCASEVGAGNTIYFGEGSWLTVV.

The chain combines TRBV9 with TRBJ2-3; 9 positions agree with TRBD2. Germline V gene data show CDR1 as SGDLS and CDR2 as YYNGEE. This CDR3 spans 15 amino acids. Trimming cost V 0 bases and J 3 bases; bases outside gene matches: 2. CDR3 amino acids: CASSVASGGTDTQYF. CDR3 sequence (DNA): TGTGCCAGCAGCGTAGCGAGCGGGGGGACAGATACGCAGTATTTT.

The chain joins TRBV3-1 (or the pseudogene TRBV3-2) to TRBJ2-5, with D unresolved. The CDR3 loop spans 15 amino acids. Germline-derived CDR1 and CDR2 are LGHDT and YNNKEL (reference sequence). V dropped 0 bases and J dropped 4 bases, with 12 bases sitting between them. In DNA, the CDR3 is TGTGCCAGCAGCCAAGAGCTAGTCAGTTCAGAGACCCAGTACTTC. Protein sequence: CASSQELVSSETQYF.

This clone was seen only once. V usage is TRBV7-2 and J usage is TRBJ2-7; D gene ambiguous. Trimming left V 5 bases short and J 3 bases short, with 11 bases between. CDR3 length: 13 amino acids. The germline V gene encodes CDR1 SGHTA and CDR2 FQGNSA. For the CDR3, the DNA is TGTGCCAGCAGCCCCTCCCCGGGCTACGAGCAGTACTTC. Translation: CASSPSPGYEQYF.

This clone was picked up a small number of times. This chain uses TRBV4-3 with TRBJ1-6, with 11 bases aligning to TRBD1. In germline, CDR1 is LGHNA, CDR2 YSLEER. This CDR3 is 15 amino acids long. V gave up 5 bases and J gave up 9 bases; unmatched junction bases: 6. Here the CDR3 DNA reads TGCGCCAGCAGCGTAGGACAGGGGGCTTCTTCACCCCTCCACTTT. Translated, it gives CASSVGQGASSPLHF.

The DNA for the CDR3 is TGCGCCAGCAGCAAACGAACCGGGACTACCACCTACGAGCAGTACTTC. Translating it yields CASSKRTGTTTYEQYF. V gene TRBV5-1 combines with J gene TRBJ2-7; 7 bases agree with TRBD2. The CDR3 has 16 amino acids. Per the germline V gene, CDR1 is SGHRS and CDR2 is YFSETQ. Trimming removed 4 bases from V and 2 bases from J; junction bases left unmatched: 12.

The V call is TRBV15, the J call TRBJ1-4; maybe TRBD1 (5 bases). Looked up from germline, CDR1 is LNHNV and CDR2 is YYDKDF (reference sequence). The CDR3 length is 16 residues. Trimming removed 2 bases from V and 6 bases from J, with 16 bases in between. CDR3 amino acids: CATSRTGGRRDEKLFF. The CDR3 nucleotides read TGTGCCACCAGCAGAACCGGGGGTAGGAGGGATGAAAAACTGTTTTTT. The full variable domain, with the rest looked up from reference TRBV15 and TRBJ1-4, is DAMVIQNPRYQVTQFGKPVTLSCSQTLNHNVMYWYQQKSSQAPKLLFHYYDKDFNNEADTPDNFQSRRPNTSFCFLDIRSPGLGDTAMYLCATSRTGGRRDEKLFFGSGTQLSVL.

The chain is built from TRBV7-2 and TRBJ1-2, with D unresolved. The ends were cut back, 1 base at V and 8 bases at J, with 17 bases in the middle. Germline assignment: CDR1 SGHTA and CDR2 FQGNSA. The CDR3 loop spans 15 amino acids. The CDR3 spells CASSLGPRGSRGYTF. Here the CDR3 DNA reads TGTGCCAGCAGCTTAGGCCCCCGGGGATCTCGAGGCTACACCTTC.

The chain has TRBV7-2 and TRBJ1-2, with TRBD1 matching 9 bases. With V trimmed by 6 bases and J by 8 bases, 10 bases remained unmatched. CDR1 SGHTA and CDR2 FQGNSA come from the germline V gene. The CDR3 has 14 amino acids. CDR3 region: CASRHDRGQGGYTF. Written as DNA, the CDR3 is TGTGCCAGCAGGCACGACAGGGGACAGGGCGGCTACACCTTC.

The genes are TRBV6-4 and TRBJ1-6, with D possibly matching TRBD1 (6 bases). Germline V CDR1 and CDR2: MRHNA, SNTAGT. The CDR3 extends over 15 amino acids. Trimming took off 8 bases at V and 8 bases at J, with 19 bases between the two ends. The CDR3 sequence is CASVNRVGVYSPLHF. In nucleotides, the CDR3 is TGTGCCAGCGTAAACAGGGTGGGGGTATATTCACCCCTCCACTTT.

The chain couples TRBV5-1 to TRBJ2-6; D uncertain. The CDR3 is 15 residues long. Germline-derived CDR1 and CDR2 are SGHRS and YFSETQ. Between the trimmed V and J ends, which lost 0 bases and 2 bases, there was a span of 6 bases. The CDR3 loop is CASSLVQAGANVLTF. The CDR3 DNA reads TGCGCCAGCAGCTTGGTTCAGGCTGGGGCCAACGTCCTGACTTTC.

This clone has a handful of counts. This chain uses TRBV24-1 with TRBJ1-5; TRBD1 matches at 9 bases. CDR3 length: 15 amino acids. V dropped 4 bases and J dropped 6; count of bases not matched to a gene: 6. The V gene's germline CDR1 is KGHDR and CDR2 SFDVKD. The CDR3 bases are TGTGCCACCAGTGACTCTACAGGGGGCACTCAGCCCCAGCATTTT. It codes for CATSDSTGGTQPQHF.

The V call is TRBV7-2, the J call TRBJ2-5; D is unclear. Germline V lookup: CDR1 SGHTA, CDR2 FQGNSA. The V gene lost 2 bases and the J gene lost 7 bases, with 8 bases spanning the gap. The length of the CDR3 is 12 residues. The CDR3 is CASSLLSGTQYF. As DNA, the CDR3 is TGTGCCAGCAGCTTACTATCGGGGACCCAGTACTTC.

The chain couples TRBV2 to TRBJ2-7; D is unresolved. Germline V CDR1 and CDR2: SNHLY, FYNNEI. Trimming pared 3 bases from V and 0 bases from J, leaving 12 bases between. The CDR3 contains 15 residues. CDR3 amino acids: CASSERQRSSYEQYF. The CDR3 region has the DNA TGTGCCAGCAGTGAGAGGCAGAGGAGCTCCTACGAGCAGTACTTC. Full variable domain (missing parts from reference TRBV2 and TRBJ2-7): EPEVTQTPSHQVTQMGQEVILRCVPISNHLYFYWYRQILGQKVEFLVSFYNNEISEKSEIFDDQFSVERPDGSNFTLKIRSTKLEDSAMYFCASSERQRSSYEQYFGPGTRLTVT.

This sequence joins TRBV5-1 and TRBJ1-6; D gene unclear. Trimming shortened V by 0 bases and J by 13 bases, and 8 bases separated the two germline ends. The CDR3 totals 12 residues. Germline V gene data show CDR1 as SGHRS and CDR2 as YFSETQ. CDR3 bases: TGCGCCAGCAGCTTGGGGGAGGATCCCCTCCACTTT. Translated, it gives CASSLGEDPLHF.

The CDR3 region is CASSQRYSNQPQHF. The DNA for the CDR3 is TGTGCCAGCAGCCAACGGTATAGCAATCAGCCCCAGCATTTT. This chain connects TRBV6-6 to TRBJ1-5; D remains ambiguous. V was shortened by 6 bases and J by 0 bases, with 9 bases between the two germline ends. This CDR3 has 14 amino acids. CDR1 and CDR2 from the germline V gene are MNHNY and SVGAGI (reference sequence).

This chain joins TRBV10-3 and TRBJ2-2; D unresolved. V lost 8 bases and J lost 1, with 8 bases in between. CDR1 is ENHRY, CDR2 SYGVKD, per germline. The CDR3 is 13 residues long. The CDR3 bases are TGTGCCATCGAACAGATGAACACCGGGGAGCTGTTTTTT. Translating it yields CAIEQMNTGELFF.

This sequence joins TRBV19 and TRBJ2-3; D is perhaps TRBD1 (6 bases). The CDR3 runs to 19 residues. The V gene lost 0 bases and the J gene lost 2 bases, with 21 bases spanning the gap. Germline CDR1 and CDR2: LNHDA and SQIVND (reference sequence). For the CDR3, the DNA is TGTGCCAGTAGTATAGATCTACTCCCGGGCAGGGGCAACACAGATACGCAGTATTTT. This gives the protein CASSIDLLPGRGNTDTQYF.

The chain employs TRBV7-8 and TRBJ1-1, with 7 bases aligning to TRBD1. V was pared by 5 bases and J by 1 base, with 4 bases of the junction left unmatched. Per the germline V gene, CDR1 is SGHVS and CDR2 is FQNEAQ. This CDR3 has 14 residues. CDR3 sequence: CASSPNRGNTEAFF. The CDR3 region has the DNA TGTGCCAGCAGCCCGAACAGGGGGAACACTGAAGCTTTCTTT.

The table lists this clone with a few counts. The chain carries TRBV7-2 and TRBJ2-7; 11 nucleotides match TRBD1. The CDR3 is 15 amino acids. Trimming cost V 4 bases and J 3 bases; bases outside gene matches: 5. Germline V gene sequence: CDR1 SGHTA, CDR2 FQGNSA. The CDR3 protein is CASSSRTGGVYEQYF. CDR3 bases: TGTGCCAGCAGCTCACGGACAGGGGGCGTCTACGAGCAGTACTTC. Complete variable domain (other parts from reference TRBV7-2 and TRBJ2-7): GAGVSQSPSNKVTEKGKDVELRCDPISGHTALYWYRQSLGQGLEFLIYFQGNSAPDKSGLPSDRFSAERTGGSVSTLTIQRTQQEDSAVYLCASSSRTGGVYEQYFGPGTRLTVT.

The chain joins TRBV12-3 or TRBV12-4 to TRBJ2-3; D ambiguous. The CDR3 extends over 13 amino acids. Trimming took off 7 bases at V and 2 bases at J, with 10 bases between the two ends. CDR3 sequence reads: CASKIVATDTQYF. CDR3 in DNA: TGTGCCAGCAAAATTGTGGCCACAGATACGCAGTATTTT.

The genes are TRBV25-1 and TRBJ2-1; 8 bases fit TRBD2. CDR1 MGHDK and CDR2 SYGVNS come from the germline V gene. V was clipped by 6 bases and J by 4 bases; unmatched bases: 5. CDR3 length: 14 amino acids. This CDR3 reads CASRGAGDYNEQFF. CDR3 DNA sequence: TGTGCCAGCAGAGGAGCGGGGGATTACAATGAGCAGTTCTTC.

The V call is TRBV11-3, the J call TRBJ2-5; a weak D match, TRBD2 (5 bases). Germline-derived CDR1 and CDR2 are SGHNT and YENEEA. The CDR3 contains 13 residues. V lost 5 bases and J lost 2, with 9 bases in between. The CDR3 spells CASSPREQETQYF. The DNA for the CDR3 is TGTGCCAGCAGCCCCCGGGAACAAGAGACCCAGTACTTC.

The chain combines TRBV7-8 with TRBJ1-6; D might be TRBD1 (6 bases). Germline values: CDR1 SGHVS, CDR2 FQNEAQ. Trimming pared 4 bases from V and 10 bases from J, leaving 14 bases between. The length of the CDR3 is 14 residues. The CDR3 region has the DNA TGTGCCAGCAGCTCAACACAGGGTTACTCACCCCTCCACTTT. It encodes CASSSTQGYSPLHF.

This clone has only one observation. The chain uses TRBV19 and TRBJ2-1; 11 nucleotides line up with TRBD1. J lost 5 bases, V lost 5 bases, and 11 bases had no gene match. In germline, CDR1 is LNHDA, CDR2 SQIVND (reference sequence). The length of the CDR3 is 17 residues. This chain's CDR3 is CASSLISGTGGDNEQFF. Written as DNA, the CDR3 is TGTGCCAGTAGTCTAATATCCGGGACAGGGGGGGACAATGAGCAGTTCTTC. Complete variable domain (other parts from reference TRBV19 and TRBJ2-1): DGGITQSPKYLFRKEGQNVTLSCEQNLNHDAMYWYRQDPGQGLRLIYYSQIVNDFQKGDIAEGYSVSREKKESFPLTVTSAQKNPTAFYLCASSLISGTGGDNEQFFGPGTRLTVL.